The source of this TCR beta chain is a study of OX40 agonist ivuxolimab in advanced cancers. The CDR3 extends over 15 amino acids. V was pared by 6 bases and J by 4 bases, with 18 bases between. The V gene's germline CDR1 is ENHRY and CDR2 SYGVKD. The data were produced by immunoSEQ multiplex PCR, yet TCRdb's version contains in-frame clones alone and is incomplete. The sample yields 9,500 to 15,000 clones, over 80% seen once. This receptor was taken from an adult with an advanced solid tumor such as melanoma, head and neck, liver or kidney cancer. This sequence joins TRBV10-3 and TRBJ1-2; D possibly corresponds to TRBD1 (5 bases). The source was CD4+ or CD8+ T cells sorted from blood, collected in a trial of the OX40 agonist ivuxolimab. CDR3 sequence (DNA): TGTGCCATCAGGCCTTCGGGGGGTTCTTTCTATGGCTACACCTTC. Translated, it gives CAIRPSGGSFYGYTF.